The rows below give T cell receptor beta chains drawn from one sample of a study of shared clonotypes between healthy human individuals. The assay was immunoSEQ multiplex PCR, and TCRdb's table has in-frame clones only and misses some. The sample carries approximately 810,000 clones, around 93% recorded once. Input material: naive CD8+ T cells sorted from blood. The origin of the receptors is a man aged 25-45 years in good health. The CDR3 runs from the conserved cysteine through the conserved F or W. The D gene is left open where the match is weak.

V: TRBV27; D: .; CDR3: CASSLLGSSNEQFF
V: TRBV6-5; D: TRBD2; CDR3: CASSPGLAGGEEQYF
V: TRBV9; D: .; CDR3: CASSVGGPGQPQHF
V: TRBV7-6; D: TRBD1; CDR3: CARKTGYNEQFF
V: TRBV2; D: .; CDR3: CASSEAAGPTTDTQYF
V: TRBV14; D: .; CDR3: CASSQVQGSFNEKLFF
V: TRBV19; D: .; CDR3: CASSMSGRQFPSGANVLTF
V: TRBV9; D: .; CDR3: CASSSTGSESPLHF
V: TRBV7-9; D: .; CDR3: CASSQGTGVFF
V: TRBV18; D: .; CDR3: CASSPPLKVVTLRYNEQFF
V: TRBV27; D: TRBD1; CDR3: CASSLFRQGADSYEQYF
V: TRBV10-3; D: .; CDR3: CAISESGEKETQYF
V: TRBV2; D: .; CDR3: CASRGGPNEKLFF
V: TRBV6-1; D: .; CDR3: CASGRTLYEQYF
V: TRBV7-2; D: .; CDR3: CASSWFTGEAYEQYF
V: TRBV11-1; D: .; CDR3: CASSLEALGRSNQPQHF
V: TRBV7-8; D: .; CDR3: CASSLGGVQPQHF
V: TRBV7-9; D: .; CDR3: CASSLSDINTEAFF
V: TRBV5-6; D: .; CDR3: CASSLPVRGNEQFF
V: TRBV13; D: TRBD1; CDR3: CASSRPNRQGDSGYTF
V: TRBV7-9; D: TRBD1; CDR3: CASSLHPRTGSYEQYF
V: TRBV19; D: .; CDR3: CASSMFWRANEQFF
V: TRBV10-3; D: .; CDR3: CAISESPGRIYGYTF
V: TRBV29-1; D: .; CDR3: CSVVGQPDYEQYF
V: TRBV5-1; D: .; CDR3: CASSSGRTEAFF
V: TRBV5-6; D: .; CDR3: CASSQSGLQETQYF
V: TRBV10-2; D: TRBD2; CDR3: CASSERSELADLDEQYF
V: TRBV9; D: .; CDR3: CASSVDVGGPYEQYF
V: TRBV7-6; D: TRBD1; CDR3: CASSPRQGPDYEQYF
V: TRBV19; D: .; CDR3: CASSIDLSGELKVNTEAFF
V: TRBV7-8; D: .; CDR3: CASSSSMDGTTNYEQYF
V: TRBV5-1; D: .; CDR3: CASSPGTDTYEQYF
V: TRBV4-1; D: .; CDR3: CASSQDDSTYQPQHF
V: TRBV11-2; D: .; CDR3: CASSPRVYEQYF
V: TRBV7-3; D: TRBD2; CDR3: CASSLGYGRAGNEQFF
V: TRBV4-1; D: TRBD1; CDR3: CASSHNLPGQGAEYTEAFF
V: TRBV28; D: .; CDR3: CASRGGGPEYYEQYF
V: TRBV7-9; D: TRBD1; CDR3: CASRPPGQGVDEQYF
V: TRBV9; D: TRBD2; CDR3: CASSAGEGNEQFF
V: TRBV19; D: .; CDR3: CASSREYTGELFF
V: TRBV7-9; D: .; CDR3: CASSDGTQNTEAFF
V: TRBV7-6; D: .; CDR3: CASSLAGFNEQFF
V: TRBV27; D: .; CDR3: CASGTWTLSGANVLTF
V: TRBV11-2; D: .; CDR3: CASSLGGRGGETQYF
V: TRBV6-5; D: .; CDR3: CASSYVGPVNTEAFF
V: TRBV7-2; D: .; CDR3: CASSPPWGFRDSGNTIYF
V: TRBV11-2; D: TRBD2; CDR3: CASSLGTSGRLTDTQYF
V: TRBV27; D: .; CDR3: CASSLRLTGSVNYGYTF
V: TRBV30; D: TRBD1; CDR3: CAWSSGQGPDTQYF
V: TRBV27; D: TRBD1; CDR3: CASSPRDRVTDTQYF
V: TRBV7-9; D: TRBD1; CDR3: CASSPGQGVDSYNEQFF